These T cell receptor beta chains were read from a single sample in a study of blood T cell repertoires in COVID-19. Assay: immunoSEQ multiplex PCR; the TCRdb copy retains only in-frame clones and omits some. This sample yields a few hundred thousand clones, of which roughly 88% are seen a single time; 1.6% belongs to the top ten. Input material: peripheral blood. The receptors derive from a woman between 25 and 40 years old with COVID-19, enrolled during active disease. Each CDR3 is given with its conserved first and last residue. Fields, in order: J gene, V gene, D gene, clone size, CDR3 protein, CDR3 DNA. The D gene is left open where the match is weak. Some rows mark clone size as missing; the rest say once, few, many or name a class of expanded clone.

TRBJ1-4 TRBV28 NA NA CASSLNRGWEKLFF TGTGCCAGCAGTTTGAATCGGGGGTGGGAAAAACTGTTTTTT
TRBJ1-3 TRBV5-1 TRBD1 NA CASSFLGGYLTGNTIYF TGCGCCAGCAGCTTCCTAGGGGGCTACTTGACTGGAAACACCATATATTTT
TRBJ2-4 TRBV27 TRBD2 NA CASSVGTSGNIQYF TGTGCCAGCAGTGTCGGGACTAGCGGAAACATTCAGTACTTC
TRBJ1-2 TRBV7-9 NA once CASSSGGQGNYGYTF TGTGCCAGCAGCTCGGGAGGTCAGGGGAACTATGGCTACACCTTC
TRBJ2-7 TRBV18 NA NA CASSPQQGNSYEQYF TGTGCCAGCTCACCTCAACAGGGTAACTCCTACGAGCAGTACTTC
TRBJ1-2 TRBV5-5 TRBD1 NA CASNTGGLDGYTF TGTGCCAGCAACACAGGGGGTCTTGATGGCTACACCTTC
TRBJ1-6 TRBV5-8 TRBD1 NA CASSFDRGRSPLHF TGTGCCAGCAGCTTTGACAGGGGTCGGTCACCCCTCCACTTT
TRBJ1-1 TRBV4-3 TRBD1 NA CASSQGTGGSTEAFF TGCGCCAGCAGCCAGGGGACAGGGGGGAGCACTGAAGCTTTCTTT
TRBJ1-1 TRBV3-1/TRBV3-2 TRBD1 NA CASSQEGQGASEAFF TGTGCCAGCAGCCAAGAGGGACAGGGTGCTTCTGAAGCTTTCTTT
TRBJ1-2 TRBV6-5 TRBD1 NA CASTKGQHYGYTF TGTGCCAGCACCAAGGGACAGCACTATGGCTACACCTTC
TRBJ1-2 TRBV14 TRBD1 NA CASSPPGTVRTNYGYTF TGTGCCAGCAGCCCTCCCGGGACAGTTCGGACTAACTATGGCTACACCTTC
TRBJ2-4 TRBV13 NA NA CASSPAGFTAKNIQYF TGTGCCAGCAGCCCCGCAGGGTTTACTGCCAAAAACATTCAGTACTTC
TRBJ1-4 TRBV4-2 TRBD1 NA CASSQGTTGTNEKLFF TGTGCCAGCAGCCAAGGTACGACAGGGACTAATGAAAAACTGTTTTTT
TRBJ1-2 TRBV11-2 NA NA CASSQLQGPLAGGYTF TGTGCCAGCAGTCAACTACAGGGTCCGTTAGCGGGGGGCTACACCTTC
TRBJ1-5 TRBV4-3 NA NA CASSQDGGRNQPQHF TGCGCCAGCAGCCAAGATGGGGGCCGCAATCAGCCCCAGCATTTT
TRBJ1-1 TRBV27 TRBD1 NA CASSKRTGGYSKTEAFF TGTGCCAGCAGTAAACGGACAGGGGGCTACTCGAAGACTGAAGCTTTCTTT
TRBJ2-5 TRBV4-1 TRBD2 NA CASSQRLAGNEETQYF TGCGCCAGCAGCCAAAGACTAGCGGGGAACGAAGAGACCCAGTACTTC
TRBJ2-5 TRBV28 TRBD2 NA CASSLGGGGLKTQYF TGTGCCAGCAGTTTGGGTGGGGGGGGGTTGAAGACCCAGTACTTC
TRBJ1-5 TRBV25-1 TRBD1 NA CASSETGEQPQHF TGTGCCAGCAGTGAGACAGGGGAGCAGCCCCAGCATTTT
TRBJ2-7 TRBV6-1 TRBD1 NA CASSVNAGTGGGEQYF TGTGCCAGCAGTGTCAACGCCGGGACAGGGGGCGGCGAGCAGTACTTC